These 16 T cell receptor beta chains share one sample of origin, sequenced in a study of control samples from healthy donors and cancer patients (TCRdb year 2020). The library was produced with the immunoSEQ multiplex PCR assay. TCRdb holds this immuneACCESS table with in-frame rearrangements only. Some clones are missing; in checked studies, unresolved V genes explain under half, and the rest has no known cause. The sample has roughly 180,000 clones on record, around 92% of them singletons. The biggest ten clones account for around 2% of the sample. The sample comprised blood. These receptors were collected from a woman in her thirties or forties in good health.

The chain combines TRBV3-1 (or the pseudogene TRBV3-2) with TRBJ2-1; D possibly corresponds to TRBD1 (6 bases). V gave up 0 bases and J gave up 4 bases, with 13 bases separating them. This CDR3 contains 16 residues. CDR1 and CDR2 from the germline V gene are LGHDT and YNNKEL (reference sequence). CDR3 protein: CASSQEGATSYNEQFF. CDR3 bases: TGTGCCAGCAGCCAAGAGGGGGCCACATCTTACAATGAGCAGTTCTTC.

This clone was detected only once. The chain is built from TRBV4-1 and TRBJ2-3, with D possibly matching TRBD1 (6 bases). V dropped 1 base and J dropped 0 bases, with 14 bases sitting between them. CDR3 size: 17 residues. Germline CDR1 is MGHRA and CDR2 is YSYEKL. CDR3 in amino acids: CASSQVDSGPSTDTQYF. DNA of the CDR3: TGCGCCAGCAGCCAAGTGGACAGCGGTCCCAGCACAGATACGCAGTATTTT.

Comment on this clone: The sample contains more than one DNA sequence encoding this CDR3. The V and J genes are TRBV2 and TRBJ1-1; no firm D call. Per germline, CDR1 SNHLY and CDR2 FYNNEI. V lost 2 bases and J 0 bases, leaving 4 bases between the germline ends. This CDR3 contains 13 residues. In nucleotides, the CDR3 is TGTGCCAGCAGTGAACAATTGAACACTGAAGCTTTCTTT. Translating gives CASSEQLNTEAFF.

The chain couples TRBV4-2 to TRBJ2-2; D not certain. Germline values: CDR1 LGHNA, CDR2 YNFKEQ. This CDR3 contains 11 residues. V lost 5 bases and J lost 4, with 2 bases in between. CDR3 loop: CASSATGELFF. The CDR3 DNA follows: TGTGCCAGCAGCGCCACCGGGGAGCTGTTTTTT.

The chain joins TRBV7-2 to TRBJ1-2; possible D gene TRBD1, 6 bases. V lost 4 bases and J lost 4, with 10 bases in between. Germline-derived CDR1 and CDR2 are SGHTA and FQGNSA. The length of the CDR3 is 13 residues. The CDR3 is CASSSGQRYGYTF. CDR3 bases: TGTGCCAGCAGCTCCGGACAGCGCTATGGCTACACCTTC. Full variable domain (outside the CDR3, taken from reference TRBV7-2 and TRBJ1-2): GAGVSQSPSNKVTEKGKDVELRCDPISGHTALYWYRQSLGQGLEFLIYFQGNSAPDKSGLPSDRFSAERTGGSVSTLTIQRTQQEDSAVYLCASSSGQRYGYTFGSGTRLTVV.

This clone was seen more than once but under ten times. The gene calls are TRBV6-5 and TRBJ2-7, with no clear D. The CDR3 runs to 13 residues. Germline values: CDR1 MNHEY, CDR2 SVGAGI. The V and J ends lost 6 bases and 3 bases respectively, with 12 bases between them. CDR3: CASSPVARYEQYF. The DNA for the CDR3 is TGTGCCAGCAGCCCGGTCGCCCGCTACGAGCAGTACTTC.

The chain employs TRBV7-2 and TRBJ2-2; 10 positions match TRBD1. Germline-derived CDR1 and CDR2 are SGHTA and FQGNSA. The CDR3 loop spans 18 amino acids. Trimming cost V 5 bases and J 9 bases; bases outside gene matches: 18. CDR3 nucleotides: TGTGCCAGCAGCCCCCCAAGGGGACAGGGGTCAATTGGGCGGGAGCTGTTTTTT. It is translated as CASSPPRGQGSIGRELFF.

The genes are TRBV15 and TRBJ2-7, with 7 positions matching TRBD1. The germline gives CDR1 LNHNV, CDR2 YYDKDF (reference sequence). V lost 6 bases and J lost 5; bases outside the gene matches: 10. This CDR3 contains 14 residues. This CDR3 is CATSYRGAGDEQYF. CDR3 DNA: TGTGCCACCAGTTACAGGGGAGCCGGGGACGAGCAGTACTTC.

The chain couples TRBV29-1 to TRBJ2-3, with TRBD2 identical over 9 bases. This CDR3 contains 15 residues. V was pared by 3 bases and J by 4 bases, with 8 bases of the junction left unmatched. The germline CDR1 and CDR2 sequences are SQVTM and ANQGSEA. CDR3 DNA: TGCAGCGTTGACTTAGCGGGGGTATCCCCAGATACGCAGTATTTT. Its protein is CSVDLAGVSPDTQYF.

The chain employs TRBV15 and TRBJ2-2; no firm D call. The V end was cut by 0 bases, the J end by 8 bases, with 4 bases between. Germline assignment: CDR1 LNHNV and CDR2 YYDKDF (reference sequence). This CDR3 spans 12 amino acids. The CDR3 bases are TGTGCCACCAGCAGAGATTGGGGGGAGCTGTTTTTT. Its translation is CATSRDWGELFF.

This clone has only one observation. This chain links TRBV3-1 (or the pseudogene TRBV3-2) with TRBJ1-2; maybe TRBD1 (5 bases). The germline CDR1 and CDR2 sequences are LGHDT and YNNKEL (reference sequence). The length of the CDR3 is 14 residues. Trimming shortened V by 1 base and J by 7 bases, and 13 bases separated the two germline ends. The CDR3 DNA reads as TGTGCCAGCAGCCAAGGGGGGGGAGGGTTTGGCTACACCTTC. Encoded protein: CASSQGGGGFGYTF.

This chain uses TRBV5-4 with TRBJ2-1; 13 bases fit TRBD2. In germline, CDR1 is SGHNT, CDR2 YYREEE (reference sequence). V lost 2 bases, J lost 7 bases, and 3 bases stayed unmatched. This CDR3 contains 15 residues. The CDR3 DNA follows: TGTGCCAGCAGCTTACTAGCGGGGGGGCCAAATGAGCAGTTCTTC. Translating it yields CASSLLAGGPNEQFF. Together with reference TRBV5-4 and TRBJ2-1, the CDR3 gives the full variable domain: ETGVTQSPTHLIKTRGQQVTLRCSSQSGHNTVSWYQQALGQGPQFIFQYYREEENGRGNFPPRFSGLQFPNYSSELNVNALELDDSALYLCASSLLAGGPNEQFFGPGTRLTVL.

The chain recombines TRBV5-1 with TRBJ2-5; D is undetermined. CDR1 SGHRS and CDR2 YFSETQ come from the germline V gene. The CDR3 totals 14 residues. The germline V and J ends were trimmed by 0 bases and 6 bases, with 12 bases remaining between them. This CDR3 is CASSLVGPQQTQYF. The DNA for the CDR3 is TGCGCCAGCAGCTTGGTAGGGCCTCAACAGACCCAGTACTTC.

As DNA, the CDR3 is TGTGCCAGCAGCTCTGGGACAGTCGAGGTTGGCTACACCTTC. Translated, it gives CASSSGTVEVGYTF. The chain couples TRBV5-5 to TRBJ1-2; 7 bases fit TRBD1. The germline CDR1 and CDR2 sequences are SGHKS and YYEKEE (reference sequence). The junction had 9 bases not matched to a gene; V was cut back by 3 bases and J by 7 bases. The CDR3 loop spans 14 amino acids.

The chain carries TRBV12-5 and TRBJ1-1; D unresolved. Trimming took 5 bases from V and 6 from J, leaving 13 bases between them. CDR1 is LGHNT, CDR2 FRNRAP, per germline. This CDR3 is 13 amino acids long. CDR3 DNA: TGTGCTAGTGGTCTAGGTCGCCTCCCTGAAGCTTTCTTT. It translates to CASGLGRLPEAFF.

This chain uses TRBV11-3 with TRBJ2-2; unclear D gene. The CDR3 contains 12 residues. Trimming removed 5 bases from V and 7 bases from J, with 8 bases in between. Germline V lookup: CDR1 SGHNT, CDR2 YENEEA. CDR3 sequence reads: CASSLYHGELFF. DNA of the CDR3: TGTGCCAGCAGCCTATATCACGGGGAGCTGTTTTTT.